This T cell receptor beta chain was captured in a study of prognosis after radiotherapy for stage I lung cancer. CDR3 length: 17 residues. Germline V lookup: CDR1 DFQATT, CDR2 SNEGSKA (reference sequence). The V gene end was trimmed by 6 bases and the J gene end by 0 bases; junction bases not matched to a gene: 8. Assessment by CT and PET/CT found all patients node-negative, and none had prior chemotherapy, radiotherapy or other malignancies. TCR beta CDR3 amplification from genomic DNA was performed by two-round multiplex PCR. Round one of PCR was performed, and it used primers specific to each TRBV and TRBJ gene. Universal primers were what the second PCR round relied on. TCRdb reprocessed the multiplex PCR reads with MiXCR, giving one entry per CDR3 protein. The sample holds fewer than 20,000 distinct CDR3 sequences; about 44% are singletons and the top ten take roughly 43%. Ten or more counts support this clonotype.

This TCR was sampled from a donor over 45 with non-small cell lung cancer. The chain joins TRBV20-1 to TRBJ2-1; 13 bases map to TRBD2. The sample here was PBMCs, taken before or after stereotactic body radiation therapy (not recorded which). CDR3 in amino acids: CSATTSGGLSSYNEQFF. The DNA of the CDR3 is TGCAGTGCAACGACTAGCGGGGGGCTAAGCTCCTACAATGAGCAGTTCTTC.